Listed here are 17 T cell receptor beta chains from one sample, sequenced in a study of response to subunit inactivated influenza vaccine. A single record per CDR3 protein comes from TCRdb applying MiXCR to the RT-PCR reads. Among 590,000 or so distinct CDR3 sequences listed, around 15% were seen once. The source material was PBMCs from blood, sampled less than 15 days before vaccination. Receptors originate from a man in his fifties or sixties who received an inactivated influenza vaccine.

The rearrangement uses TRBV6-6 and TRBJ2-1, with 10 bases matching TRBD2. Germline CDR1 and CDR2: MNHNY and SVGAGI (reference sequence). This CDR3 contains 13 residues. V lost 6 bases, J lost 9 bases, and 5 bases stayed unmatched. CDR3 sequence (DNA): TGTGCCAGCAGCCAGCGGGGGGGCGGTGAGCAGTTCTTC. Translation: CASSQRGGGEQFF.

The CDR3 region is CASSYGQEDYTF. The DNA for the CDR3 is TGTGCCAGCAGCTACGGACAGGAAGACTACACCTTC. The V and J genes are TRBV7-9 and TRBJ1-2; 7 nucleotides line up with TRBD1. Germline assignment: CDR1 SEHNR and CDR2 FQNEAQ (reference sequence). J lost 10 bases, V lost 4 bases, and 6 bases had no gene match. This CDR3 is 12 amino acids long.

The chain links TRBV5-6 to TRBJ2-1; TRBD2 is a possible D gene (6 bases). V was shortened by 5 bases and J by 10 bases, with 13 bases between the two germline ends. The CDR3 spans 12 residues. Germline lookup yields CDR1 SGHDT and CDR2 YYEEEE. The CDR3 DNA follows: TGTGCCAGCAGGTCGAGTGCGGGAGAGCAGTTCTTC. Protein: CASRSSAGEQFF.

This clonotype was counted only a few times. The V and J genes are TRBV20-1 and TRBJ2-4; 12 bases align to TRBD2. The CDR3 extends over 16 amino acids. Germline CDR1 and CDR2: DFQATT and SNEGSKA (reference sequence). V was clipped by 6 bases and J by 4 bases; unmatched bases: 10. CDR3 nucleotide sequence: TGCAGTGCAGTGGGGCTAGCGGGAGGGATAAAAAACATTCAGTACTTC. Protein: CSAVGLAGGIKNIQYF.

The chain links TRBV7-9 to TRBJ1-1; D perhaps matches TRBD1 (5 bases). V was pared by 5 bases and J by 3 bases, with 13 bases between. The CDR3 is made up of 14 amino acids. Germline V gene data show CDR1 as SEHNR and CDR2 as FQNEAQ (reference sequence). The DNA for the CDR3 is TGTGCCAGCAGCCCGACCGCAGGGTACACTGAAGCTTTCTTT. Its protein is CASSPTAGYTEAFF.

The V and J genes are TRBV29-1 and TRBJ1-1; a possible D gene is TRBD1 (5 bases). Per germline, CDR1 SQVTM and CDR2 ANQGSEA. V was trimmed by 4 bases and J by 2 bases, leaving 11 bases between them. The CDR3 is 13 amino acids. Here the CDR3 reads CSVVLGGNTEAFF. CDR3 nucleotide sequence: TGCAGCGTTGTATTGGGGGGTAACACTGAAGCTTTCTTT.

V gene TRBV4-3 combines with J gene TRBJ2-1; 15 nucleotides line up with TRBD2. The germline gives CDR1 LGHNA, CDR2 YSLEER. The CDR3 has 17 residues. V trimming: 4 bases; J trimming: 6 bases; junction bases outside the gene matches: 7. The CDR3 DNA reads TGCGCCAGCAGCCCGAGGACTAGCGGGGGGGTTGGCAATGAGCAGTTCTTC. It is translated as CASSPRTSGGVGNEQFF.

V and J are TRBV3-1 and TRBJ2-2, with 15 positions matching TRBD2. After removal of 1 base from V and 5 bases from J, the junction contained 2 bases not matched to a gene. From germline, CDR1 is LGHDT and CDR2 YNNKEL (reference sequence). The CDR3 length is 17 residues. This CDR3 reads CASSQAGLAGGTGELFF. The CDR3 DNA is TGTGCCAGCAGCCAAGCAGGACTAGCGGGGGGGACCGGGGAGCTGTTTTTT.

This clonotype turned up a few times. The CDR3 coding sequence is TGCAGCGTTACCCCGGGACAGCGCCAAGAGACCCAGTACTTC. It codes for CSVTPGQRQETQYF. This chain joins TRBV29-1 and TRBJ2-5; 7 nucleotides agree with TRBD1. V was clipped by 5 bases and J by 1 base; unmatched bases: 7. The CDR3 totals 14 residues. CDR1 and CDR2 from the germline V gene are SQVTM and ANQGSEA.

There are many counts of this clonotype. The V gene is TRBV5-1, the J gene TRBJ2-7, with D unclear. The CDR3 sequence is 14 residues long. V gave up 3 bases and J gave up 2 bases, with 12 bases separating them. CDR1 is SGHRS, CDR2 YFSETQ, per germline. The CDR3 loop reads CASSSPGPTYEQYF. For the CDR3, the DNA is TGCGCCAGCAGCTCACCGGGCCCAACCTACGAGCAGTACTTC.

The chain recombines TRBV4-3 with TRBJ2-3; D not resolved. The germline V gene has CDR1 LGHNA and CDR2 YSLEER. CDR3 size: 18 residues. Trimming removed 3 bases from V and 2 bases from J, with 21 bases in between. CDR3 protein: CASSQGPTEELFTDTQYF. The CDR3 nucleotides read TGCGCCAGCAGCCAGGGCCCGACCGAGGAGCTCTTCACAGATACGCAGTATTTT.

This clonotype has a handful of counts. The chain has TRBV4-1 and TRBJ2-2, with TRBD1 identical over 7 bases. After removal of 2 bases from V and 4 bases from J, the junction contained 7 bases not matched to a gene. Germline CDR1 MGHRA, CDR2 YSYEKL. This CDR3 has 16 amino acids. The CDR3 here is CASSQRGGSITGELFF. The CDR3 DNA reads TGCGCCAGCAGCCAAAGAGGGGGCTCTATCACCGGGGAGCTGTTTTTT.

The V and J genes are TRBV20-1 and TRBJ2-3; D not resolved. CDR1 is DFQATT, CDR2 SNEGSKA, per germline (reference sequence). Deletions cut 6 bases from V and 2 bases from J, with 15 bases between. This CDR3 is built from 14 residues. The DNA of the CDR3 is TGCAGTGCAAGTTGCGGAACCGACACAGATACGCAGTATTTT. Its translation is CSASCGTDTDTQYF.

This clonotype was recorded many times. The V and J genes are TRBV2 and TRBJ1-1; 7 bases align to TRBD1. The length of the CDR3 is 16 residues. Germline CDR1 reads SNHLY; CDR2 reads FYNNEI. V shed 0 bases, J shed 1 base, and the junction held 5 bases outside the gene matches. CDR3 amino acids: CASSEALDRANTEAFF. As DNA, the CDR3 is TGTGCCAGCAGTGAAGCGCTCGACAGGGCGAACACTGAAGCTTTCTTT.

This clonotype was counted only a few times. The rearrangement uses TRBV20-1 and TRBJ1-4, with 7 bases matching TRBD1. The germline CDR1 and CDR2 sequences are DFQATT and SNEGSKA (reference sequence). V was clipped by 5 bases and J by 8 bases; unmatched bases: 11. The CDR3 runs 14 residues. CDR3 amino acids: CSAHTGALGEKLFF. In DNA, the CDR3 is TGCAGTGCTCACACAGGGGCCCTGGGGGAAAAACTGTTTTTT.

The genes are TRBV15 and TRBJ1-1, with 11 bases aligning to TRBD1. Germline V gene data show CDR1 as LNHNV and CDR2 as YYDKDF (reference sequence). Germline trimming cut 1 base from V and 7 bases from J; bases unmatched to any gene: 8. This CDR3 comprises 16 residues. The CDR3 region has the DNA TGTGCCACCAGCAGAGCGGGAGGACAGGGGGCGGGTGAAGCTTTCTTT. It translates to CATSRAGGQGAGEAFF. Together with reference TRBV15 and TRBJ1-1, the CDR3 gives the full variable domain: DAMVIQNPRYQVTQFGKPVTLSCSQTLNHNVMYWYQQKSSQAPKLLFHYYDKDFNNEADTPDNFQSRRPNTSFCFLDIRSPGLGDTAMYLCATSRAGGQGAGEAFFGQGTRLTVV.

The chain employs TRBV12-3 or TRBV12-4 and TRBJ2-5, with D perhaps TRBD2 (6 bases). This CDR3 is built from 11 residues. The germline V and J ends were trimmed by 8 bases and 5 bases, with 9 bases remaining between them. The CDR3 nucleotides are TGTGCCAGCCGCGGGGCCGAGACCCAGTACTTC. Translated, it gives CASRGAETQYF.